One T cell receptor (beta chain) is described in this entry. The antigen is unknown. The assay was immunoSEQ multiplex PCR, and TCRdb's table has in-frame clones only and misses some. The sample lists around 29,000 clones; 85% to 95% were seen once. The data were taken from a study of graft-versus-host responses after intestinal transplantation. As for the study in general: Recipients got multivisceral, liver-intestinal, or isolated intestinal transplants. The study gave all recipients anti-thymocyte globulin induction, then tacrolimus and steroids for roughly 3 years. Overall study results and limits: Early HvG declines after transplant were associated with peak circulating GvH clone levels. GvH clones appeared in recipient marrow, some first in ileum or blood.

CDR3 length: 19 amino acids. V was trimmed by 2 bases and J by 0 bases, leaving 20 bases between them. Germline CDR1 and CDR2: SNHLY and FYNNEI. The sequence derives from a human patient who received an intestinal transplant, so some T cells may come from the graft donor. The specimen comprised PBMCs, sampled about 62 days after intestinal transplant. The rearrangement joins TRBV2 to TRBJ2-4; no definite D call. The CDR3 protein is CASSETQVHNIIAKNIQYF. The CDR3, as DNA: TGTGCCAGCAGTGAAACGCAGGTCCATAATATTATAGCCAAAAACATTCAGTACTTC. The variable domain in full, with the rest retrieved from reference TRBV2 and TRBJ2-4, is EPEVTQTPSHQVTQMGQEVILRCVPISNHLYFYWYRQILGQKVEFLVSFYNNEISEKSEIFDDQFSVERPDGSNFTLKIRSTKLEDSAMYFCASSETQVHNIIAKNIQYFGAGTRLSVL.